Below are 15 T cell receptor beta chains sequenced from a single sample in a study of blood T cells in healthy people across ages. Primed by a sample-barcoded 5' primer and a J-beta primer mix, a second PCR proceeded for roughly 7 to 12 cycles. From the 5' RACE reads, TCRdb called clonotypes with MiXCR, one entry per CDR3 protein. The table has roughly 1.5 million distinct CDR3 sequences, around 40% seen once. The specimen sequenced was blood. The source is a woman under 30 in good health.

In this sample, this clonotype turned up a few times. The chain is built from TRBV7-8 and TRBJ2-3, with 7 bases lining up with TRBD1. Germline CDR1 and CDR2: SGHVS and FQNEAQ. This CDR3 contains 15 residues. J lost 5 bases, V lost 4 bases, and 9 bases had no gene match. The CDR3 protein is CASSSTRGYKDTQYF. Here the CDR3 DNA reads TGTGCCAGCAGCTCCACCAGGGGGTATAAAGATACGCAGTATTTT.

The rearrangement uses TRBV2 and TRBJ2-7; TRBD2 matches 11 bases. The junction had 10 bases not matched to a gene; V was cut back by 8 bases and J by 4 bases. The CDR3 loop spans 15 amino acids. From germline, CDR1 is SNHLY and CDR2 FYNNEI. In DNA, the CDR3 is TGTGCCAGCGGCCTAGCGGGAGGCCTTTTATACGAGCAGTACTTC. It codes for CASGLAGGLLYEQYF. Looking up the rest from reference TRBV2 and TRBJ2-7 gives the full variable domain: EPEVTQTPSHQVTQMGQEVILRCVPISNHLYFYWYRQILGQKVEFLVSFYNNEISEKSEIFDDQFSVERPDGSNFTLKIRSTKLEDSAMYFCASGLAGGLLYEQYFGPGTRLTVT.

This chain joins TRBV27 and TRBJ1-5; TRBD1 aligns across 8 bases. CDR1 is MNHEY, CDR2 SMNVEV, per germline (reference sequence). This CDR3 contains 17 residues. Trimming cost V 2 bases and J 1 base; bases outside gene matches: 7. The CDR3 bases are TGTGCCAGCAGTTTAACAGGGGGACCTTGGAGCAATCAGCCCCAGCATTTT. This gives the protein CASSLTGGPWSNQPQHF.

The chain couples TRBV29-1 to TRBJ2-7, with D maybe TRBD2 (5 bases). The CDR3 loop spans 10 amino acids. Germline CDR1 SQVTM, CDR2 ANQGSEA. Trimming removed 7 bases from V and 7 bases from J, with 11 bases in between. The CDR3 loop is CSAWEREQYF. As DNA, the CDR3 is TGCAGCGCCTGGGAGCGTGAGCAGTACTTC.

The gene calls are TRBV20-1 and TRBJ2-2, with TRBD1 matching 8 bases. Germline CDR1 DFQATT, CDR2 SNEGSKA (reference sequence). This CDR3 has 15 residues. Germline trimming cut 3 bases from V and 5 bases from J; bases unmatched to any gene: 8. CDR3 nucleotide sequence: TGCAGTGCTAGCCGGACAGGGAGGAGGACCGGGGAGCTGTTTTTT. This gives the protein CSASRTGRRTGELFF.

This chain joins TRBV29-1 and TRBJ1-1; maybe TRBD1 (5 bases). The CDR3 is made up of 13 amino acids. The V gene's germline CDR1 is SQVTM and CDR2 ANQGSEA. Trimming stripped 6 bases from V and 4 bases from J, with 15 bases between. CDR3 loop: CSVLPGLSTEAFF. The CDR3 region has the DNA TGCAGCGTCCTGCCGGGGCTGAGCACTGAAGCTTTCTTT.

Comments on this clonotype: The junction shows a germline mismatch at one end, possibly a read error. The CDR3 sequence is CAASRDGGDQPQHF. The CDR3 nucleotides are TGTGCCGCCAGCAGAGATGGGGGTGATCAGCCCCAGCATTTT. The J gene is TRBJ1-5, the V gene TRBV15; D possibly corresponds to TRBD1 (5 bases). This CDR3 region has 14 residues. The germline gives CDR1 LNHNV, CDR2 YYDKDF (reference sequence).

This clonotype was observed a handful of times. The chain employs TRBV15 and TRBJ2-5, with D perhaps assigned TRBD1 or TRBD2 (5 bases each). The V and J ends lost 5 bases and 4 bases respectively, with 20 bases between them. The CDR3 sequence is 16 residues long. CDR1 is LNHNV, CDR2 YYDKDF, per germline (reference sequence). The CDR3 here is CATSQTPGPKRETQYF. As DNA, the CDR3 is TGTGCCACCAGCCAGACCCCGGGACCCAAACGAGAGACCCAGTACTTC.

The rearrangement links TRBV7-2 to TRBJ2-1; 12 bases fit TRBD2. In germline, CDR1 is SGHTA, CDR2 FQGNSA. The V gene end was trimmed by 4 bases and the J gene end by 9 bases; junction bases not matched to a gene: 7. The CDR3 loop spans 15 amino acids. The CDR3: CASSSQTSGSFEQFF. In nucleotides, the CDR3 is TGTGCCAGCAGCTCACAGACTAGCGGGAGTTTTGAGCAGTTCTTC.

The chain has TRBV12-3 or TRBV12-4 and TRBJ1-2; D gene uncertain. This CDR3 contains 12 residues. V was cut by 8 bases and J by 8 bases, with 15 bases left in between. CDR3 region: CASSFRRGGYTF. CDR3 coding DNA: TGTGCCAGCTCCTTTCGACGGGGAGGCTACACCTTC.

The chain combines TRBV6-1 with TRBJ2-7, with D uncertain. CDR3 length: 15 residues. V was pared by 9 bases and J by 3 bases, with 21 bases between. Germline assignment: CDR1 MNHNS and CDR2 SASEGT. CDR3 region: CASSIYAGLNYEQYF. The CDR3 coding sequence is TGTGCCAGTAGTATTTACGCAGGTTTAAACTACGAGCAGTACTTC.

Only one count was recorded for this clonotype. This chain joins TRBV5-4 and TRBJ2-7; the match to TRBD2 covers 8 bases. CDR3 length: 17 amino acids. The ends lost 0 bases at V and 3 bases at J; junction bases unmatched: 11. Per germline, CDR1 SGHNT and CDR2 YYREEE (reference sequence). CDR3 DNA: TGTGCCAGCAGCTTGGTGGAAGTAACGGGAGGGCTCTACGAGCAGTACTTC. Its protein is CASSLVEVTGGLYEQYF.

This clonotype appeared a few times. The chain couples TRBV10-3 to TRBJ1-2; unclear D gene. The CDR3 consists of 14 residues. The ends were cut back, 3 bases at V and 5 bases at J, with 13 bases in the middle. Germline CDR1 reads ENHRY; CDR2 reads SYGVKD. The CDR3 loop reads CAISESAGPYGYTF. The CDR3 DNA follows: TGTGCCATCAGTGAATCGGCAGGACCGTATGGCTACACCTTC.

This clonotype has a handful of counts. The chain combines TRBV3-1 with TRBJ2-4; D is unresolved. CDR1 is LGHDT, CDR2 YNNKEL, per germline (reference sequence). Trimming pared 4 bases from V and 3 bases from J, leaving 7 bases between. This CDR3 contains 13 residues. In DNA, the CDR3 is TGTGCCAGCAGCCCCCGTTACAAAAACATTCAGTACTTC. It codes for CASSPRYKNIQYF.

This clonotype was recorded a few times. V usage is TRBV7-2 and J usage is TRBJ2-1, with 7 bases that match TRBD2. The CDR3 runs 15 residues. Germline-derived CDR1 and CDR2 are SGHTA and FQGNSA. V was clipped by 7 bases and J by 2 bases; unmatched bases: 8. The CDR3 spells CASTTLAVTYNEQFF. The CDR3 DNA reads as TGTGCCAGCACCACGCTAGCGGTTACCTACAATGAGCAGTTCTTC.